These T cell receptor beta chains were read from a single sample in a study of shared clonotypes between healthy human individuals. Profiling relied on immunoSEQ multiplex PCR, and the TCRdb table lists in-frame clones only, not all of them. The repertoire holds some 530,000 clones, with 81% as singletons. Source material: PBMCs. These receptor sequences come from a woman between 40 and 50 years old in good health. Some clones in this sample may be carry-over from other donors' samples. Both conserved end residues are part of each CDR3. A D gene is named only where the DNA matches it firmly. Some rows have no size entry. The others give once, few or many, or a class for an expanded clone.

D gene,clone size,J gene,V gene,CDR3 protein,CDR3 DNA
-,-,TRBJ1-2,TRBV5-1,CASSLSRGRDGYTF,TGCGCCAGCAGCTTGTCCCGGGGGCGCGATGGCTACACCTTC
-,-,TRBJ2-7,TRBV7-2,CASSFRDGSYEQYF,TGTGCCAGCAGCTTCCGGGACGGATCCTACGAGCAGTACTTC
TRBD2,many,TRBJ2-1,TRBV5-4,CASSPPLAGGKEQFF,TGTGCCAGCAGCCCTCCTCTAGCGGGAGGTAAGGAGCAGTTCTTC
-,-,TRBJ2-7,TRBV7-2,CASSLVGSGGRRDYEQYF,TGTGCCAGCAGCTTAGTTGGTAGCGGTGGTAGAAGGGACTACGAGCAGTACTTC
-,-,TRBJ1-4,TRBV18,CASSPDLATNEKLFF,TGTGCCAGCTCCCCGGACCTTGCAACTAATGAAAAACTGTTTTTT
-,-,TRBJ2-7,TRBV27,CASSLAQGAYEQYF,TGTGCCAGCAGTTTAGCACAGGGAGCCTACGAGCAGTACTTC
-,-,TRBJ1-1,TRBV10-2,CASSEWKGIRDTEAFF,TGCGCCAGCAGTGAATGGAAGGGGATTAGGGACACTGAAGCTTTCTTT
TRBD2,-,TRBJ2-1,TRBV29-1,CSVPRAGAFYNEQFF,TGCAGCGTGCCCAGAGCGGGAGCCTTCTACAATGAGCAGTTCTTC
-,-,TRBJ2-3,TRBV4-2,CASSQATRTTQDTQYF,TGTGCCAGCAGCCAAGCCACTAGAACGACCCAAGATACGCAGTATTTT
-,-,TRBJ2-3,TRBV9,CASSVVGRDTQYF,TGTGCCAGCAGCGTAGTAGGCAGGGATACGCAGTATTTT
TRBD2,-,TRBJ2-1,TRBV29-1,CSVWKGLAGVVDEQFF,TGCAGCGTTTGGAAGGGGCTAGCGGGAGTAGTCGATGAGCAGTTCTTC
TRBD2,once,TRBJ2-3,TRBV29-1,CSVRLAATLSTDTQYF,TGCAGCGTTCGACTAGCGGCGACCCTTAGCACAGATACGCAGTATTTT
-,-,TRBJ2-5,TRBV30,CAWSVRRFKETQYF,TGTGCCTGGAGTGTACGCAGGTTCAAAGAGACCCAGTACTTC
-,few,TRBJ1-4,TRBV5-5,CASSFRANNEKLFF,TGTGCCAGCAGTTTCCGGGCCAATAATGAAAAACTGTTTTTT